Detailed here is one T cell receptor beta chain. The data belong to a study of blood T cell repertoires in COVID-19. Some clones are missing from TCRdb's copy, which holds only in-frame ones; the method was immunoSEQ multiplex PCR. The table records 55,000 to 90,000 clones, 85% of them present only once. This TCR was recovered from a woman of 80 years or more with active or convalescent COVID-19. The sample was peripheral blood.

The CDR3 here is CASTNDRFSLEQYF. The CDR3 DNA sequence: TGTGCCAGCACCAATGATCGGTTCTCCCTCGAGCAGTACTTC. The chain has TRBV28 and TRBJ2-7; D is ambiguous. Germline loops: CDR1 MDHEN, CDR2 SYDVKM. This CDR3 region has 14 residues. V was shortened by 7 bases and J by 6 bases, with 19 bases between the two germline ends.